The 20 T cell receptor beta chains presented below share a single source sample, sequenced in a study of cytomegalovirus exposure and HLA in healthy donors. The method was immunoSEQ multiplex PCR; TCRdb's version includes in-frame clones alone and lacks a portion of them. The table lists 140,000 or so clones, 80% to 90% of them singletons. The source material was PBMCs. All receptors come from a man younger than 30 in good health and CMV-seropositive.

This chain uses TRBV30 with TRBJ2-7, with D unclear. Germline V gives CDR1 GTSNPN, CDR2 SVGIG (reference sequence). V shed 3 bases and J shed 5 bases, with 11 bases lying between them. This CDR3 comprises 12 residues. CDR3 residues: CAWRMQTDEQYF. In DNA, the CDR3 is TGTGCCTGGAGGATGCAAACGGACGAGCAGTACTTC.

The V gene is TRBV5-1, the J gene TRBJ1-5; the D is unclear. The V and J ends lost 3 bases and 0 bases respectively, with 4 bases between them. Per the germline V gene, CDR1 is SGHRS and CDR2 is YFSETQ. CDR3 size: 13 residues. The CDR3 coding sequence is TGCGCCAGCAGCTCATTTAGCAATCAGCCCCAGCATTTT. It yields the protein CASSSFSNQPQHF.

This clone was observed a handful of times. V gene TRBV27 combines with J gene TRBJ1-5; 7 bases fit TRBD1. V shed 6 bases, J shed 6 bases, and the junction held 5 bases outside the gene matches. Looked up from germline, CDR1 is MNHEY and CDR2 is SMNVEV (reference sequence). This CDR3 is built from 13 residues. DNA of the CDR3: TGTGCCAGCAGACCGGCAGGGGGTCAGCCCCAGCATTTT. The encoded protein is CASRPAGGQPQHF.

This chain uses TRBV19 with TRBJ1-1, with D perhaps matching TRBD1 (6 bases). Germline CDR1 reads LNHDA; CDR2 reads SQIVND (reference sequence). The CDR3 sequence is 13 residues long. V was trimmed by 3 bases and J by 1 base, leaving 6 bases between them. CDR3 bases: TGTGCCAGTAGTATGGGACAGAACACTGAAGCTTTCTTT. Its translation is CASSMGQNTEAFF.

V is TRBV27 and J is TRBJ2-7, with 7 bases identical to TRBD1. Germline values: CDR1 MNHEY, CDR2 SMNVEV (reference sequence). V lost 0 bases and J lost 8; bases outside the gene matches: 7. The length of the CDR3 is 14 residues. Written as DNA, the CDR3 is TGTGCCAGCAGTTTATCGAGGACAGGATCCCAGCAGTACTTC. This codes for CASSLSRTGSQQYF.

This rearrangement joins TRBV30 to TRBJ1-1; possible D gene TRBD1, 5 bases. Germline assignment: CDR1 GTSNPN and CDR2 SVGIG (reference sequence). This CDR3 has 14 amino acids. The V end lost 1 base, the J end lost 0 bases, and 9 bases lay between the germline ends. The chain's CDR3 is CAWSASRVNTEAFF. The CDR3 region has the DNA TGTGCCTGGAGTGCGTCCAGGGTGAACACTGAAGCTTTCTTT.

The genes are TRBV5-4 and TRBJ2-7, with 13 bases aligning to TRBD2. Germline loops: CDR1 SGHNT, CDR2 YYREEE (reference sequence). With V trimmed by 0 bases and J by 6 bases, 9 bases remained unmatched. This CDR3 region has 17 residues. The CDR3 region is CASSLGTSGRASLEQYF. CDR3 DNA: TGTGCCAGCAGCTTGGGGACTAGCGGGAGAGCCTCACTCGAGCAGTACTTC.

The chain is built from TRBV5-6 and TRBJ2-1; 7 bases align to TRBD1. This CDR3 is 15 amino acids long. The ends lost 3 bases at V and 7 bases at J; junction bases unmatched: 10. Per the germline V gene, CDR1 is SGHDT and CDR2 is YYEEEE. CDR3 sequence reads: CASSSRGPGGNEQFF. The CDR3 region has the DNA TGTGCCAGCAGCTCTAGGGGGCCAGGGGGAAATGAGCAGTTCTTC.

This clone was recorded once. The chain couples TRBV7-9 to TRBJ2-5; 12 bases line up with TRBD2. The CDR3 sequence is 16 residues long. Losses at the gene ends were 5 bases for V and 0 bases for J; bases not matched to a gene: 4. CDR1 is SEHNR and CDR2 is FQNEAQ in the germline V gene (reference sequence). The CDR3 DNA reads TGTGCCAGCAGCCCTGCTAGCGGGAGGGACCAAGAGACCCAGTACTTC. Protein sequence: CASSPASGRDQETQYF.

This chain connects TRBV28 to TRBJ1-5, with unresolved D. The CDR3 length is 16 residues. Germline loops: CDR1 MDHEN, CDR2 SYDVKM. V lost 6 bases to trimming and J lost 0 bases, with 15 bases between them. In nucleotides, the CDR3 is TGTGCCAGCAGCTTACCCGCCCCTAATAGCAATCAGCCCCAGCATTTT. This encodes CASSLPAPNSNQPQHF.

This chain uses TRBV28 with TRBJ1-2; D not resolved. Germline V gives CDR1 MDHEN, CDR2 SYDVKM. V was shortened by 3 bases and J by 4 bases, with 12 bases between the two germline ends. This CDR3 region has 14 residues. The CDR3 sequence is CASSFRPTGYGYTF. CDR3 nucleotide sequence: TGTGCCAGCAGTTTTAGGCCCACGGGCTATGGCTACACCTTC.

V and J are TRBV7-9 and TRBJ2-2, with D maybe TRBD1 (6 bases). The CDR3 totals 14 residues. Germline V gene sequence: CDR1 SEHNR, CDR2 FQNEAQ (reference sequence). Trimming took off 5 bases at V and 8 bases at J, with 15 bases between the two ends. As DNA, the CDR3 is TGTGCCAGCAGCCAAAAATGGGGGCTGGGGGAGCTGTTTTTT. Its protein product is CASSQKWGLGELFF.

V usage is TRBV4-1 and J usage is TRBJ2-2; perhaps TRBD1 as D (5 bases). This CDR3 contains 14 residues. Germline CDR1 MGHRA, CDR2 YSYEKL. Trimming cost V 8 bases and J 5 bases, with 15 bases left between them. The CDR3 sequence is CASRLQGWTGELFF. The CDR3 DNA reads TGCGCCAGCCGCCTCCAGGGATGGACCGGGGAGCTGTTTTTT.

This chain joins TRBV29-1 and TRBJ2-7; 9 bases map to TRBD1. Germline lookup yields CDR1 SQVTM and CDR2 ANQGSEA. This CDR3 region has 16 residues. The J segment lost 2 bases and the V segment lost 4 bases, leaving 12 bases of the junction unmatched. The chain's CDR3 is CSVGQNLDRGPYEQYF. The CDR3 coding sequence is TGCAGCGTTGGCCAAAACTTGGACAGGGGCCCCTACGAGCAGTACTTC.

The chain joins TRBV5-1 to TRBJ2-2; TRBD1 is a possible D gene (6 bases). Germline V CDR1 and CDR2: SGHRS, YFSETQ. This CDR3 comprises 15 residues. Trimming took 0 bases from V and 5 from J, leaving 11 bases between them. CDR3 in amino acids: CASSLAAGETGELFF. In DNA form, the CDR3 reads TGCGCCAGCAGCTTGGCGGCAGGGGAAACCGGGGAGCTGTTTTTT.

The rearrangement links TRBV28 to TRBJ1-1; TRBD1 matches 8 bases. This CDR3 has 14 amino acids. Trimming took 4 bases from V and 5 from J; bases not matched to a gene: 6. Germline-derived CDR1 and CDR2 are MDHEN and SYDVKM. The CDR3 loop is CASSSYRGGTEAFF. In DNA form, the CDR3 reads TGTGCCAGCAGTTCTTACAGGGGGGGGACTGAAGCTTTCTTT.

The chain links TRBV19 to TRBJ1-2; 8 positions agree with TRBD1. This CDR3 region has 16 residues. CDR1 and CDR2 from the germline V gene are LNHDA and SQIVND (reference sequence). V shed 0 bases and J 6 bases; nucleotides not matched to a gene: 9. In DNA, the CDR3 is TGTGCCAGTAGTATAGAACCAGGGGGCGAGAAGCATGGCTACACCTTC. It codes for CASSIEPGGEKHGYTF.

This clone was picked up one time. Other DNA sequences of this sample code for an identical CDR3. The V and J genes are TRBV6-5 and TRBJ1-1; no clear D. CDR3 length: 13 amino acids. The ends were cut back, 2 bases at V and 4 bases at J, with 8 bases in the middle. CDR1 is MNHEY and CDR2 is SVGAGI in the germline V gene. This CDR3 reads CASSYAGTTEAFF. CDR3 DNA sequence: TGTGCCAGCAGTTACGCGGGAACCACTGAAGCTTTCTTT.

This clone has more than one count but fewer than ten. The chain is built from TRBV5-6 and TRBJ2-7; D is possibly TRBD1 (5 bases). Trimming took off 0 bases at V and 6 bases at J, with 13 bases between the two ends. The CDR3 runs 14 residues. Germline V lookup: CDR1 SGHDT, CDR2 YYEEEE. CDR3 loop: CASSLVTRVGEQYF. DNA of the CDR3: TGTGCCAGCAGCTTGGTGACCAGGGTTGGCGAGCAGTACTTC.

A single count supports this clone. The chain is built from TRBV11-3 and TRBJ2-1; the D gene is possibly TRBD2 (5 bases). With 5 bases removed from V and 4 bases from J, the gap between germline ends came to 15 bases. This CDR3 is 15 amino acids long. Germline V gives CDR1 SGHNT, CDR2 YENEEA. CDR3: CASSPLSGGYNEQFF. The DNA for the CDR3 is TGTGCCAGCAGCCCCCTGAGCGGAGGTTACAATGAGCAGTTCTTC.